The rows below give T cell receptor beta chains drawn from one sample of a study of shared clonotypes between healthy human individuals. TCRdb's copy holds only in-frame clones and misses some; the assay was immunoSEQ multiplex PCR. The data contain about 470,000 clones, about four fifths of them singletons. Sample: PBMCs. Every receptor here comes from a woman between 40 and 55 years old in good health. Some clones in this sample may be carry-over from other donors' samples. Each CDR3 is given with its conserved first and last residue. Each record gives: clone size, J gene, V gene, D gene, CDR3 DNA, CDR3 protein. D genes are given only for firm matches. Size tells how often a clone was seen (once, few, many) or the class of an expanded clone, and some rows leave it out.

clone size: once
J gene: TRBJ2-7
V gene: TRBV5-1
D gene: TRBD2
CDR3 DNA: TGCGCCAGCAGCTTGGTCGGGACTAGCGGCTACGAGCAGTACTTC
CDR3 protein: CASSLVGTSGYEQYF

clone size: .
J gene: TRBJ1-3
V gene: TRBV10-3
D gene: .
CDR3 DNA: TGTGCCATTTCAGGACAGACTGGAAACACCATATATTTT
CDR3 protein: CAISGQTGNTIYF

clone size: .
J gene: TRBJ2-7
V gene: TRBV28
D gene: TRBD1
CDR3 DNA: TGTGCCAGCGGACAGGGGGCCTACGAGCAGTACTTC
CDR3 protein: CASGQGAYEQYF

clone size: .
J gene: TRBJ2-7
V gene: TRBV6-6
D gene: TRBD2
CDR3 DNA: TGTGCCAGCAGTTACCCCCCTAGCGGTACCTACGAGCAGTACTTC
CDR3 protein: CASSYPPSGTYEQYF

clone size: .
J gene: TRBJ1-5
V gene: TRBV18
D gene: TRBD1
CDR3 DNA: TGTGCCAGCTCCCCTACCACGGCAGGGGGCAGCAATCAGCCCCAGCATTTT
CDR3 protein: CASSPTTAGGSNQPQHF

clone size: .
J gene: TRBJ2-1
V gene: TRBV6-1
D gene: .
CDR3 DNA: TGTGCCAGCAGTGAAGCCCTTAACAATGAGCAGTTCTTC
CDR3 protein: CASSEALNNEQFF

clone size: .
J gene: TRBJ2-7
V gene: TRBV30
D gene: TRBD2
CDR3 DNA: TGTGCCTGGACCCAGTCGGGAGGACCCTCCTACGAGCAGTACTTC
CDR3 protein: CAWTQSGGPSYEQYF

clone size: .
J gene: TRBJ2-7
V gene: TRBV5-1
D gene: TRBD1
CDR3 DNA: TGCGCCAGCAGCTTCGGGACAGGGGCCTACGAGCAGTACTTC
CDR3 protein: CASSFGTGAYEQYF

clone size: few
J gene: TRBJ1-1
V gene: TRBV5-6
D gene: .
CDR3 DNA: TGTGCCAGCAGCTTGGGGACAGTCACTGAAGCTTTCTTT
CDR3 protein: CASSLGTVTEAFF

clone size: .
J gene: TRBJ2-7
V gene: TRBV20-1
D gene: .
CDR3 DNA: TGCAGTGCTAAAAGGTCCTACGAGCAGTACTTC
CDR3 protein: CSAKRSYEQYF

clone size: once
J gene: TRBJ2-7
V gene: TRBV27
D gene: .
CDR3 DNA: TGTGCCAGCATGCACCCCGGGGGTTCCTACGAGCAGTACTTC
CDR3 protein: CASMHPGGSYEQYF

clone size: once
J gene: TRBJ2-7
V gene: TRBV7-2
D gene: TRBD2
CDR3 DNA: TGTGCCAGCAGCTTAATCTCCAGCGGGAGTTACTACGAGCAGTACTTC
CDR3 protein: CASSLISSGSYYEQYF

clone size: .
J gene: TRBJ2-1
V gene: TRBV21-1
D gene: .
CDR3 DNA: TGTGCCAGCAGCCCTCAGGCGTCCTCCATGACAGCCCTCAATGAGCAGTTCTTC
CDR3 protein: CASSPQASSMTALNEQFF

clone size: .
J gene: TRBJ2-7
V gene: TRBV4-3
D gene: .
CDR3 DNA: TGCGCCAGCAGCCAAGCTGTGGCGGCCTACGAGCAGTACTTC
CDR3 protein: CASSQAVAAYEQYF

clone size: .
J gene: TRBJ2-5
V gene: TRBV5-4
D gene: .
CDR3 DNA: TGTGCCAGCAGCCCGCTCCAATCCCAAGAGACCCAGTACTTC
CDR3 protein: CASSPLQSQETQYF

clone size: .
J gene: TRBJ1-1
V gene: TRBV6-4
D gene: .
CDR3 DNA: TGTGCCAGCAGTGACGAGGTCGGGGGGGAAGCTTTCTTT
CDR3 protein: CASSDEVGGEAFF

clone size: .
J gene: TRBJ2-5
V gene: TRBV9
D gene: .
CDR3 DNA: TGTGCCAGCAGCGTATGGCTAGGAGGAGAGACCCAGTACTTC
CDR3 protein: CASSVWLGGETQYF

clone size: once
J gene: TRBJ1-5
V gene: TRBV2
D gene: TRBD1
CDR3 DNA: TGTGCCAGCACCAACAGGGGACTGAATCAGCCCCAGCATTTC
CDR3 protein: CASTNRGLNQPQHF

clone size: .
J gene: TRBJ2-1
V gene: TRBV25-1
D gene: .
CDR3 DNA: TGTGCCAGCAGATCAGGCTCAGGGGGGGCGGTGTTCTTC
CDR3 protein: CASRSGSGGAVFF

clone size: .
J gene: TRBJ2-7
V gene: TRBV30
D gene: TRBD1
CDR3 DNA: TGTGCCTGGGGCCCGGGACAGTCAGTGTACGAGCAGTACTTC
CDR3 protein: CAWGPGQSVYEQYF

clone size: .
J gene: TRBJ1-2
V gene: TRBV4-1
D gene: TRBD1
CDR3 DNA: TGCGCCAGCAGCCAAGGGGTCCGGGACAGGGGGTACTATGGCTACACCTTC
CDR3 protein: CASSQGVRDRGYYGYTF

clone size: .
J gene: TRBJ1-2
V gene: TRBV5-4
D gene: .
CDR3 DNA: TGTGCCAGCAGCTTGGAGGCGGGAGCTAACTATGGCTACACCTTC
CDR3 protein: CASSLEAGANYGYTF

clone size: .
J gene: TRBJ1-1
V gene: TRBV7-9
D gene: .
CDR3 DNA: TGTGCCAGCAGCTTAGGGTGGACTGAAGCTTTCTTT
CDR3 protein: CASSLGWTEAFF

clone size: once
J gene: TRBJ2-1
V gene: TRBV5-8
D gene: .
CDR3 DNA: TGTGCCAGCAGCTCCGGGACGGCTTGGGATGAGCAGTTCTTC
CDR3 protein: CASSSGTAWDEQFF

clone size: .
J gene: TRBJ2-3
V gene: TRBV19
D gene: .
CDR3 DNA: TGTGCCAGTAGTTTCCTACCCGGGACTGCCGTTTTT
CDR3 protein: CASSFLPGTAVF

clone size: .
J gene: TRBJ2-6
V gene: TRBV28
D gene: TRBD1
CDR3 DNA: TGTGCCAGCAGTCGGCCTGGGTTAGTAGGGACAGGCTCTCCGGGGGCCAACGTCCTGACTTTC
CDR3 protein: CASSRPGLVGTGSPGANVLTF

clone size: few
J gene: TRBJ1-2
V gene: TRBV30
D gene: TRBD1
CDR3 DNA: TGTGCCTGGAACCCGGGACAGGGTGCCTATGGCTACACCTTC
CDR3 protein: CAWNPGQGAYGYTF

clone size: .
J gene: TRBJ2-5
V gene: TRBV10-3
D gene: .
CDR3 DNA: TGTGCCATCAGTGAGTCTGGGGGCCAAGAGACCCAGTACTTC
CDR3 protein: CAISESGGQETQYF

clone size: .
J gene: TRBJ2-7
V gene: TRBV1
D gene: .
CDR3 DNA: TGCACCAGCAGCCAAGCCCTAGCGCCCAGCTCCTACGAGCAGTACTTC
CDR3 protein: CTSSQALAPSSYEQYF

clone size: once
J gene: TRBJ2-3
V gene: TRBV11-2
D gene: .
CDR3 DNA: TGTGCCAGCAGCTCCCCCACCCAAAGCCGGGATACGCAGTATTTT
CDR3 protein: CASSSPTQSRDTQYF

clone size: .
J gene: TRBJ1-5
V gene: TRBV21-1
D gene: .
CDR3 DNA: TGTGCCAGCATCCCGAGGGGGACATCTAGTTATAGCAATCAGCCCCAGCATTTT
CDR3 protein: CASIPRGTSSYSNQPQHF

clone size: .
J gene: TRBJ1-5
V gene: TRBV11-2
D gene: TRBD1
CDR3 DNA: TGTGCCAGCAGCTTCGGAGGCAGGGGGCAAAGTCAGCCCCAGCATTTT
CDR3 protein: CASSFGGRGQSQPQHF

clone size: .
J gene: TRBJ2-2
V gene: TRBV7-3
D gene: TRBD2
CDR3 DNA: TGTGCCAGCAGCCCCGGGAGGAATTCGCGGCACACCGGGGAGCTGTTTTTT
CDR3 protein: CASSPGRNSRHTGELFF

clone size: once
J gene: TRBJ1-1
V gene: TRBV10-3
D gene: .
CDR3 DNA: TGTGCCATCAGTGAGTCTGTTGCGTCGGCTGAAGCTTTCTTT
CDR3 protein: CAISESVASAEAFF

clone size: once
J gene: TRBJ2-5
V gene: TRBV30
D gene: .
CDR3 DNA: TGTGCCTGGAGTCCCCCGTATCAGGGGCAAGAGACCCAGTACTTC
CDR3 protein: CAWSPPYQGQETQYF

clone size: .
J gene: TRBJ2-6
V gene: TRBV5-1
D gene: .
CDR3 DNA: TGCGCCAGCGTGGGTTTCCCTAACTCTGGGGCCAACGTCCTGACTTTC
CDR3 protein: CASVGFPNSGANVLTF

clone size: .
J gene: TRBJ1-4
V gene: TRBV5-1
D gene: TRBD1
CDR3 DNA: TGCGCCAGCAGCAGCCGACAGGGCGACTTAGAAAAACTGTTTTTT
CDR3 protein: CASSSRQGDLEKLFF

clone size: .
J gene: TRBJ2-7
V gene: TRBV5-6
D gene: .
CDR3 DNA: TGTGCCAGCAGCCCCTGGTCGGGGAACGAGCAGTACTTC
CDR3 protein: CASSPWSGNEQYF

clone size: .
J gene: TRBJ2-2
V gene: TRBV5-1
D gene: TRBD2
CDR3 DNA: TGCGCCAGCAGCTTGGGACTAGCTCGGGGATCGGGGGAGCTGTTTTTT
CDR3 protein: CASSLGLARGSGELFF

clone size: once
J gene: TRBJ1-2
V gene: TRBV28
D gene: .
CDR3 DNA: TGTGCCAGCAGCGAATATCCGGGAAACTATGGCTACACCTTC
CDR3 protein: CASSEYPGNYGYTF

clone size: once
J gene: TRBJ2-7
V gene: TRBV4-1
D gene: TRBD2
CDR3 DNA: TGCGCCAGCAGCCAAGTGGCGGCGGGAGACTACGAGCAGTACTTC
CDR3 protein: CASSQVAAGDYEQYF

clone size: .
J gene: TRBJ1-2
V gene: TRBV2
D gene: TRBD1
CDR3 DNA: TGTGCCAGCAGTGGGACAGGTCCCTTGTACGGTGGCTACACCTTC
CDR3 protein: CASSGTGPLYGGYTF

clone size: .
J gene: TRBJ2-7
V gene: TRBV29-1
D gene: TRBD1
CDR3 DNA: TGCAGCGCCCTGGACAGGGGCGAGCAGTACTTC
CDR3 protein: CSALDRGEQYF

clone size: .
J gene: TRBJ2-7
V gene: TRBV28
D gene: TRBD2
CDR3 DNA: TGTGCCAGCAGTACCCCCAGCGGGAGCTCCTACGAGCAGTACTTC
CDR3 protein: CASSTPSGSSYEQYF

clone size: .
J gene: TRBJ2-7
V gene: TRBV2
D gene: .
CDR3 DNA: TGTGCCAGCATAGACGCGCGTCAAAGGTACTTC
CDR3 protein: CASIDARQRYF

clone size: .
J gene: TRBJ2-7
V gene: TRBV7-6
D gene: TRBD1
CDR3 DNA: TGTGCCAGCAGCATGGGACAGCTCTACGAGCAGTACTTC
CDR3 protein: CASSMGQLYEQYF

clone size: few
J gene: TRBJ1-5
V gene: TRBV28
D gene: .
CDR3 DNA: TGTGCCAGCAGTTCGGGGGGACCTTATAGCAATCAGCCCCAGCATTTT
CDR3 protein: CASSSGGPYSNQPQHF

clone size: .
J gene: TRBJ2-7
V gene: TRBV6-1
D gene: TRBD2
CDR3 DNA: TGTGCCAGCAGTGCACTAGCGGGACCCTACGAGCAGTACTTC
CDR3 protein: CASSALAGPYEQYF

clone size: .
J gene: TRBJ1-4
V gene: TRBV7-9
D gene: .
CDR3 DNA: TGTGCCAGCAGTCCTGGGTCGGGGTCTAATGAAAAACTGTTTTTT
CDR3 protein: CASSPGSGSNEKLFF

clone size: once
J gene: TRBJ2-7
V gene: TRBV19
D gene: TRBD2
CDR3 DNA: TGTGCCAGTAGACGTACCGGGACTAGCGGGAGTTGGGAGCAGTACTTC
CDR3 protein: CASRRTGTSGSWEQYF

clone size: .
J gene: TRBJ1-5
V gene: TRBV5-4
D gene: .
CDR3 DNA: TGTGCCAGCAGCTCGGGACCGCAAATCTCGCCCCAGCATTTT
CDR3 protein: CASSSGPQISPQHF

clone size: .
J gene: TRBJ2-7
V gene: TRBV18
D gene: TRBD1
CDR3 DNA: TGTGCCAGCTCAGCTGGGACAGGGGACGAGCAGTACTTC
CDR3 protein: CASSAGTGDEQYF

clone size: once
J gene: TRBJ2-3
V gene: TRBV25-1
D gene: .
CDR3 DNA: TGTGCCAGCAGTGAATGGGCTAACACAGATACGCAGTATTTT
CDR3 protein: CASSEWANTDTQYF

clone size: .
J gene: TRBJ2-1
V gene: TRBV20-1
D gene: .
CDR3 DNA: TGCAGTGCTCTAGTAAATGAGCAGTTCTTC
CDR3 protein: CSALVNEQFF

clone size: .
J gene: TRBJ2-2
V gene: TRBV28
D gene: .
CDR3 DNA: TGTGCCAGCAGGGGAAGCAGCATGAACACCGGGGAGCTGTTTTTT
CDR3 protein: CASRGSSMNTGELFF

clone size: .
J gene: TRBJ2-7
V gene: TRBV4-3
D gene: TRBD1
CDR3 DNA: TGCGCCAGCAGCCAAGATCGCCCCGGGACAGGGGCTCACGAGCAGTACTTC
CDR3 protein: CASSQDRPGTGAHEQYF

clone size: .
J gene: TRBJ2-7
V gene: TRBV19
D gene: TRBD1
CDR3 DNA: TGTGCCAGTAGCCCCTCCAGGACGGGACAGTCTCAGTACTTC
CDR3 protein: CASSPSRTGQSQYF